This T cell receptor beta chain was recovered during a study of tumor and adjacent non-tumor tissue in lung cancer (dated by TCRdb to between 2018 and 2020). Study-wide context: The cohort included eleven to twelve adenocarcinoma, 2 squamous cell carcinoma and 1 small cell lung cancer patients. Among the roughly 15 patients, ages ranged from roughly 31 to 85 years, around 10 were men and 5 were women, and disease was TNM stage I to III. In total, sequencing yielded 125,075,908 productive TCRbeta reads, which works out to an average of around 4.2 million reads per sample. The study compared bulk TCRbeta repertoires between lung tumor tissue and matched distant non-tumor lung tissue from over twelve lung cancer patients. A few dozen paired specimens, one tumor and one normal lung sample per patient, were profiled by TCRbeta CDR3 sequencing. Summary of the overall study and its limitations: Significantly higher TCR diversity was found in younger patients, and higher tumor TCR diversity was associated with shorter overall and disease-free survival. Because peripheral blood was not sequenced, the blood TCRbeta repertoires of the lung cancer patients in the study went unexamined. Only 15 or so patients were included in the cohort, and the need for larger samples and more detailed clinical data was noted by the authors. The top 100 clones made up a significantly larger cumulative share of the repertoire in normal lung than in tumor tissue. Neither the sequencing platform nor unique molecular identifiers are named or mentioned anywhere in the methods. TCR diversity (inverse Simpson) was significantly higher in tumor than in normal lung tissue (around 460 vs 160, P = 0.0075, Mann-Whitney U test).

Receptor libraries were prepared by multiplex PCR. TCRdb lists the instrument as Illumina HiSeq 2500. TCRbeta libraries were built by three rounds of nested PCR using primers (Table S4), following protocols modified from ARM-PCR. Before sequencing, PCR products of 200-500 bp were excised from the gel and purified with the QIAquick gel extraction kit. As for the original processing: Reads were cleaned with Trimmomatic, merged with FLASH into complete CDR3 sequences, and assigned to V(D)J germline segments with MiTCR. VDJtools was used to compute clonal diversity as the inverse Simpson's index. A read counted as productive if the sequence was in-frame and lacked a premature stop codon. Clones were called with MiXCR by TCRdb after fastp trimmed the public reads at Q25, and only in-frame beta chains were retained. Identical CDR3 proteins give one entry, which carries the most common genes and DNA. The V and J calls and clone size come from TCRdb's table, not from the authors' own analysis. The sample contains over 80,000 distinct CDR3 sequences, around 80% of them found a single time. Clones ranked in the top ten supply 20% to 25% of the sample.

For this clonotype: What this receptor recognizes is not known. Relative to the germline gene, one junction end is altered; a read error may explain this.

RNA was isolated from bulk unsorted tissue, and RNA quality was assessed with a NanoDrop ND-1000 and an Agilent 2100. Normal lung samples were distant non-tumor tissue taken more than 3 cm from the tumor edge. All donors had newly diagnosed lung cancer, had not received prior chemotherapy, and were admitted for thoracic surgery in China between August and November 2014. Patients with previous radiotherapy or chemotherapy, or with another concurrent cancer, were excluded from the study. Surgical tissue pieces of about 1-2.3 cm3 were preserved in RNAlater solution and were kept at -80 degrees C until use. The clonotype was recovered from a woman aged 45-60 years with non-small cell lung cancer. The sample consisted of distant non-tumor lung tissue.

CDR3 region: CVSKRQPSVETQYF. The DNA is TGTGTCAGCAAACGACAGCCCTCCGTGGAGACCCAGTACTTC. The V gene is TRBV6-6 and the J gene is TRBJ2-5, with TRBD1 perhaps the D gene, on 5 matching bases. CDR1 and CDR2 were assigned from the germline V gene (reference sequence) as MNHNY and SVGAGI. Taken from cysteine to phenylalanine, the CDR3 has 14 residues. Only the CDR3 DNA is retained, 42 bases long and in frame from the first base.